This T cell receptor beta chain was sequenced for a study of blood T cell repertoires in COVID-19. For the study at large: There were acute and convalescent COVID-19 samples, and they came from the United States, Italy and Spain. The cDNA or gDNA used as material had been derived from T cells, B-cell-depleted T cells, or PBMCs.

The authors' processing: Quantification of nucleated cells was approximated via reference gene primer amplification. The data were produced by immunoSEQ multiplex PCR, yet TCRdb's version contains in-frame clones alone and is incomplete. That table is the source of V, J and clone size, and D and trimming were worked out from the DNA. The sample has about 160,000 clones, 87% seen once. The germline V gene has CDR1 SEHNR and CDR2 FQNEAQ (reference sequence). The CDR3 loop spans 15 amino acids. Trimming took 6 bases from V and 0 from J, leaving 12 bases between them. This clonotype was obtained from a woman in her sixties with active or convalescent COVID-19. V and J are TRBV7-9 and TRBJ1-3, with D possibly matching TRBD1 (5 bases). Sequencing was carried out using peripheral blood. The CDR3 coding sequence is TGTGCCAGCAGTATTACAGGTACCTCTGGAAACACCATATATTTT. Protein: CASSITGTSGNTIYF.